This TCR beta chain stems from a study of OX40 agonist ivuxolimab in advanced cancers. Whole-study context: Every 2 weeks, patients received ivuxolimab intravenously, dosed at 0.01 to 10 mg/kg. General study results and limits: Partial responders at 0.1-3.0 mg/kg showed near-lowest clonal expansion.

Autoimmune disease history or systemic immunosuppression led to patient exclusion. As to this clone: Its specificity is unknown.

Profiling relied on immunoSEQ multiplex PCR, and the TCRdb table lists in-frame clones only, not all of them. The table has around 39,000 clones, around 82% seen once. The germline CDR1 and CDR2 sequences are MNHEY and SVGAGI. V lost 6 bases, J lost 1 base, and 13 bases lay in between. CDR3 length: 15 residues. The chain joins TRBV6-5 to TRBJ1-3, with a tentative D call TRBD1 (5 bases). This sample comprised CD4+ or CD8+ T cells sorted from blood, obtained in a trial of the OX40 agonist ivuxolimab. This receptor was obtained from an adult with an advanced solid tumor such as melanoma, head and neck, liver or kidney cancer. The CDR3 here is CASSRAGFSGNTIYF. CDR3 nucleotides: TGTGCCAGCAGCCGCGCAGGGTTTTCTGGAAACACCATATATTTT.